The next 20 T cell receptor beta chains were all read from a single sample in a study of TIL therapy for anti-PD-1-resistant metastatic lung cancer. Time point indicated: pre-treatment sample, taken before nivolumab and TIL therapy. The libraries were made with immunoSEQ v3. The assay was immunoSEQ multiplex PCR, and TCRdb's table has in-frame clones only and misses some. The data show some 32,000 clones, 74% seen once. The starting material was blood, obtained at baseline. Every receptor here comes from a woman aged 25-80 years with non-small cell lung cancer.

The chain carries TRBV11-2 and TRBJ2-2; no clear D. V was pared by 6 bases and J by 2 bases, with 13 bases between. The CDR3 is made up of 15 amino acids. The germline V gene encodes CDR1 SGHAT and CDR2 FQNNGV. The CDR3 DNA reads as TGTGCCAGCAGGGGGTTGGCTAACAACACCGGGGAGCTGTTTTTT. Translated: CASRGLANNTGELFF.

This clone has only a few counts. V usage is TRBV2 and J usage is TRBJ2-7; TRBD1 agrees at 7 bases. J was trimmed by 1 base and V by 1 base; bases with no gene match: 4. Germline CDR1 is SNHLY and CDR2 is FYNNEI. This CDR3 is built from 15 residues. The CDR3 loop reads CASSEGGTVSYEQYF. The CDR3 nucleotides are TGTGCCAGCAGTGAAGGTGGGACAGTATCCTACGAGCAGTACTTC.

This clone was observed a handful of times. V and J are TRBV10-3 and TRBJ1-3; D not resolved. V was shortened by 5 bases and J by 0 bases, with 2 bases between the two germline ends. The CDR3 sequence is 12 residues long. CDR1 is ENHRY, CDR2 SYGVKD, per germline. CDR3 coding DNA: TGTGCCATCAGTCGCTCTGGAAACACCATATATTTT. This encodes CAISRSGNTIYF.

The rearrangement links TRBV11-2 to TRBJ2-3; D gene uncertain. Per germline, CDR1 SGHAT and CDR2 FQNNGV. The CDR3 totals 13 residues. Trimming removed 4 bases at V and 2 bases at J, with 7 bases between. CDR3 coding DNA: TGTGCCAGCAGCTCCGAGCCCACAGATACGCAGTATTTT. Residues: CASSSEPTDTQYF.

V gene TRBV5-1 combines with J gene TRBJ2-6; tentatively, D is TRBD2 (5 bases). Germline CDR1 reads SGHRS; CDR2 reads YFSETQ. The CDR3 is 15 amino acids. Deletions cut 4 bases from V and 2 bases from J, with 10 bases between. The CDR3 here is CASSIGLTGANVLTF. As DNA, the CDR3 is TGCGCCAGCAGCATAGGACTTACTGGGGCCAACGTCCTGACTTTC.

The V and J genes are TRBV7-6 and TRBJ2-5; D gene ambiguous. CDR1 and CDR2 from the germline V gene are SGHVS and FNYEAQ. V lost 5 bases, J lost 4 bases, and 11 bases lay in between. The CDR3 is 13 residues long. The CDR3 spells CASSRSYGETQYF. The CDR3 DNA is TGTGCCAGCAGCCGTAGTTACGGAGAGACCCAGTACTTC.

The V and J genes are TRBV5-1 and TRBJ1-2; D possibly corresponds to TRBD1 (5 bases). Germline V gene lookup returns CDR1 SGHRS and CDR2 YFSETQ. This CDR3 contains 14 residues. V gave up 5 bases and J gave up 3 bases, with 14 bases separating them. CDR3 DNA: TGCGCCAGCAGTCTCCTTACAGGTGACTATGGCTACACCTTC. As protein: CASSLLTGDYGYTF.

A few counts support this clone. V usage is TRBV5-6 and J usage is TRBJ1-2; no firm D call. The V end lost 4 bases, the J end lost 0 bases, and 13 bases lay between the germline ends. Germline V CDR1 and CDR2: SGHDT, YYEEEE. The CDR3 is 15 amino acids. CDR3 in amino acids: CASSNPIGPNYGYTF. The CDR3 DNA sequence: TGTGCCAGCAGCAACCCCATTGGCCCTAACTATGGCTACACCTTC.

This clone has a handful of counts. V is TRBV6-5 and J is TRBJ2-7, with TRBD1 matching 8 bases. The junction had 6 bases not matched to a gene; V was cut back by 8 bases and J by 3 bases. The CDR3 is 13 amino acids. Germline assignment: CDR1 MNHEY and CDR2 SVGAGI. The CDR3 DNA reads as TGTGCCAGCCAGGGGGCGCGGGTCTACGAGCAGTACTTC. Residues: CASQGARVYEQYF.

This clone was picked up a small number of times. V gene TRBV6-6 combines with J gene TRBJ2-2; a weak D match, TRBD1 (5 bases). V lost 8 bases, J lost 4 bases, and 14 bases lay in between. CDR3 length: 14 amino acids. From germline, CDR1 is MNHNY and CDR2 SVGAGI (reference sequence). The CDR3 region has the DNA TGTGCCAGCTCGAAGGGGCATGTCACCGGGGAGCTGTTTTTT. Translated, it gives CASSKGHVTGELFF.

This chain uses TRBV4-2 with TRBJ2-2; a weak D match, TRBD2 (6 bases). Germline CDR1 and CDR2: LGHNA and YNFKEQ. This CDR3 comprises 16 residues. With 1 base removed from V and 4 bases from J, the gap between germline ends came to 13 bases. In DNA form, the CDR3 reads TGTGCCAGCAGCCAAGGTCCGGGAGAAACCACCGGGGAGCTGTTTTTT. Translation gives CASSQGPGETTGELFF.

V gene TRBV5-4 combines with J gene TRBJ2-3; 7 nucleotides agree with TRBD2. Germline CDR1 SGHNT, CDR2 YYREEE (reference sequence). V shed 4 bases and J 1 base; nucleotides not matched to a gene: 15. This CDR3 has 18 amino acids. CDR3: CASSVPRGGGAGTDTQYF. The DNA of the CDR3 is TGTGCCAGCAGCGTACCCCGGGGCGGGGGAGCTGGCACAGATACGCAGTATTTT.

This sequence joins TRBV28 and TRBJ2-3, with a tentative D call TRBD2 (5 bases). V was pared by 6 bases and J by 2 bases, with 12 bases between. CDR3 length equals 14 residues. Looked up from germline, CDR1 is MDHEN and CDR2 is SYDVKM. CDR3 residues: CASRGGPNTDTQYF. In DNA, the CDR3 is TGTGCCAGCAGGGGCGGGCCTAACACAGATACGCAGTATTTT.

The chain recombines TRBV5-1 with TRBJ2-2, with 12 bases that match TRBD1. Losses at the gene ends were 6 bases for V and 0 bases for J; bases not matched to a gene: 6. Per germline, CDR1 SGHRS and CDR2 YFSETQ. CDR3 length: 17 amino acids. The CDR3 nucleotides are TGCGCCAGCAAGGGGGACAGGGGGCCCGCGAACACCGGGGAGCTGTTTTTT. Protein sequence: CASKGDRGPANTGELFF.

A single count supports this clone. This chain joins TRBV7-8 and TRBJ2-1, with D perhaps matching TRBD2 (6 bases). This CDR3 is 16 amino acids long. The V gene's germline CDR1 is SGHVS and CDR2 FQNEAQ. Trimming cost V 5 bases and J 9 bases, with 23 bases left between them. The CDR3 nucleotides read TGTGCCAGCAGCAGGCTAACGACTAGGATGGCGACTGAGCAGTTCTTC. Amino acid sequence: CASSRLTTRMATEQFF.

The chain employs TRBV19 and TRBJ1-5, with D perhaps matching TRBD1 (5 bases). The CDR3 totals 19 residues. The V end was cut by 5 bases, the J end by 4 bases, with 27 bases between. Germline V CDR1 and CDR2: LNHDA, SQIVND (reference sequence). The CDR3 coding sequence is TGTGCCAGTAGTTTTTACCTCCCAGCTGGGGGAGGAATTAATCAGCCCCAGCATTTT. As protein: CASSFYLPAGGGINQPQHF. Combining the CDR3 with reference TRBV19 and TRBJ1-5 gives the whole variable domain DGGITQSPKYLFRKEGQNVTLSCEQNLNHDAMYWYRQDPGQGLRLIYYSQIVNDFQKGDIAEGYSVSREKKESFPLTVTSAQKNPTAFYLCASSFYLPAGGGINQPQHFGDGTRLSIL.

The chain employs TRBV19 and TRBJ2-2; unclear D gene. Germline V gene lookup returns CDR1 LNHDA and CDR2 SQIVND (reference sequence). The CDR3 runs to 11 residues. The germline V and J ends were trimmed by 8 bases and 6 bases, with 7 bases remaining between them. The CDR3 region is CASSLSGELFF. CDR3 DNA: TGTGCCAGTTCGCTATCCGGGGAGCTGTTTTTT.

The V and J genes are TRBV7-6 and TRBJ2-5, with a tentative D call TRBD1 (6 bases). Germline V gene sequence: CDR1 SGHVS, CDR2 FNYEAQ. The CDR3 spans 20 residues. Trimming cost V 1 base and J 4 bases, with 28 bases left between them. CDR3 sequence reads: CASSLGFPGQLQIVVETQYF. CDR3 nucleotide sequence: TGTGCCAGCAGCTTAGGTTTTCCCGGACAGCTGCAGATAGTGGTAGAGACCCAGTACTTC.

A single count supports this clone. The chain uses TRBV11-2 and TRBJ2-1, with D perhaps matching TRBD2 (5 bases). V lost 5 bases and J lost 7, with 21 bases in between. Germline V gives CDR1 SGHAT, CDR2 FQNNGV. This CDR3 has 16 residues. In DNA, the CDR3 is TGTGCCAGCAGCAGGACGGGCGGCGGGCTTTCGAATGAGCAGTTCTTC. It yields the protein CASSRTGGGLSNEQFF.

This clone was found once. The rearrangement uses TRBV7-2 and TRBJ2-2; D unclear. The CDR3 covers 13 residues. Germline assignment: CDR1 SGHTA and CDR2 FQGNSA. Trimming shortened V by 5 bases and J by 7 bases, and 11 bases separated the two germline ends. Here the CDR3 DNA reads TGTGCCAGCAGCCCCCGAGTGGTCGGGGAGCTGTTTTTT. This codes for CASSPRVVGELFF.